A single sample gave rise to the 25 T cell receptor beta chains below, sequenced in a study of blood T cell repertoires in COVID-19 (dated by TCRdb to the early 2020s). Libraries were constructed by the immunoSEQ multiplex PCR assay. As stored in TCRdb, this immuneACCESS dataset retains in-frame rearrangements with V and J assigned. A fraction of the clones does not appear; measured against another copy, unresolved V genes explain less than half of the discrepancy, and the remainder lacks a known reason. A total of some 320,000 clones appear in this sample, roughly 88% of them only once. The top ten clonotypes cover approximately 7.2% of the sample. The specimen was peripheral blood. Source of these receptors: a woman aged 25-40 years who had recovered from COVID-19.

The chain's CDR3 is CASMIPGDTEAFF. DNA for the CDR3: TGTGCCAGTATGATACCCGGGGACACTGAAGCTTTCTTT. J is TRBJ1-1 and V is TRBV19; D is uncertain. The length of the CDR3 is 13 residues. V lost 7 bases and J 3 bases, leaving 12 bases between the germline ends. Germline V CDR1 and CDR2: LNHDA, SQIVND (reference sequence).

The chain uses TRBV19 and TRBJ1-2, with D perhaps TRBD1 (6 bases). The CDR3 spans 10 residues. Per the germline V gene, CDR1 is LNHDA and CDR2 is SQIVND (reference sequence). The germline V and J ends were trimmed by 5 bases and 11 bases, with 9 bases remaining between them. CDR3 bases: TGTGCCAGTAGTTACAGGGTATACACCTTC. It translates to CASSYRVYTF.

This clone is a singleton in its sample. This sequence joins TRBV5-6 and TRBJ2-2, with TRBD1 matching over 8 bases. Looked up from germline, CDR1 is SGHDT and CDR2 is YYEEEE. The length of the CDR3 is 16 residues. With 4 bases clipped from V and 4 bases from J, the junction kept 9 bases outside the gene matches. The CDR3 nucleotides are TGTGCCAGCAGCCCCGGACAGGGAAGTAGCACCGGGGAGCTGTTTTTT. It translates to CASSPGQGSSTGELFF.

V is TRBV3-1 (or the pseudogene TRBV3-2) and J is TRBJ2-5; maybe TRBD2 (7 bases). The ends were cut back, 4 bases at V and 5 bases at J, with 14 bases in the middle. From germline, CDR1 is LGHDT and CDR2 YNNKEL (reference sequence). This CDR3 comprises 14 residues. The CDR3: CASSPGPGGETQYF. The CDR3, as DNA: TGTGCCAGCAGCCCCGGGCCGGGGGGCGAGACCCAGTACTTC.

The rearrangement joins TRBV4-3 to TRBJ2-1, with a weak D call TRBD1 (6 bases). The germline V and J ends were trimmed by 1 base and 4 bases, with 11 bases remaining between them. The CDR3 is 15 amino acids. Germline CDR1 and CDR2: LGHNA and YSLEER. CDR3 sequence (DNA): TGCGCCAGCAGCCAAGGCAGGGGCCCATACAATGAGCAGTTCTTC. This sequence encodes CASSQGRGPYNEQFF.

V and J are TRBV2 and TRBJ1-5, with 10 bases fitting TRBD1. The CDR3 contains 15 residues. The V segment lost 4 bases and the J segment 5 bases; nucleotides outside the gene matches: 5. Germline loops: CDR1 SNHLY, CDR2 FYNNEI. The CDR3 DNA is TGTGCCAGCAGTGGACAGGGGGCGACCGATCAGCCCCAGCATTTT. Its protein is CASSGQGATDQPQHF.

The rearrangement joins TRBV5-6 to TRBJ2-7, with TRBD2 matching 10 bases. The CDR3 is 15 amino acids. With 4 bases clipped from V and 0 bases from J, the junction kept 4 bases outside the gene matches. CDR1 SGHDT and CDR2 YYEEEE come from the germline V gene. The CDR3 is CASSRSGGTSYEQYF. CDR3 bases: TGTGCCAGCAGCCGTAGCGGGGGGACCTCCTACGAGCAGTACTTC.

The chain recombines TRBV27 with TRBJ2-1; D unclear. The V gene's germline CDR1 is MNHEY and CDR2 SMNVEV (reference sequence). V was clipped by 0 bases and J by 6 bases, with 12 bases between them. The length of the CDR3 is 15 residues. CDR3 region: CASSLSRGVINEQFF. The DNA of the CDR3 is TGTGCCAGCAGTTTATCGCGCGGAGTAATCAATGAGCAGTTCTTC.

V and J are TRBV18 and TRBJ2-5; 7 bases map to TRBD1. The CDR3 is made up of 14 amino acids. CDR1 is KGHSH and CDR2 is LQKENI in the germline V gene. V was pared by 3 bases and J by 1 base, with 2 bases of the junction left unmatched. As DNA, the CDR3 is TGTGCCAGCTCACCCGCAGGGGGCCAAGAGACCCAGTACTTC. As protein: CASSPAGGQETQYF.

With respect to this clone: The same CDR3 is also encoded by other DNA sequences in this sample. The J gene is TRBJ1-5, the V gene TRBV12-3 or TRBV12-4, with 8 nucleotides matching TRBD1. The CDR3 loop spans 13 amino acids. The V segment lost 3 bases and the J segment 5 bases; nucleotides outside the gene matches: 0. CDR3 loop: CASSLTGDQPQHF. DNA for the CDR3: TGTGCCAGCAGTTTGACAGGGGATCAGCCCCAGCATTTT.

The chain employs TRBV7-9 and TRBJ1-2, with 8 bases identical to TRBD1. Germline lookup yields CDR1 SEHNR and CDR2 FQNEAQ (reference sequence). Unmatched junction bases numbered 5, after V lost 5 bases and J lost 6 bases. This CDR3 is 13 amino acids long. CDR3 sequence: CASSMTGEDGYTF. For the CDR3, the DNA is TGTGCCAGCAGCATGACAGGGGAGGATGGCTACACCTTC.

The chain carries TRBV18 and TRBJ1-2; 7 nucleotides match TRBD1. The CDR3 contains 14 residues. Germline loops: CDR1 KGHSH, CDR2 LQKENI. The V segment lost 0 bases and the J segment 6 bases; nucleotides outside the gene matches: 4. CDR3 in amino acids: CASSPPGTADGYTF. CDR3 coding DNA: TGTGCCAGCTCACCACCCGGGACAGCGGATGGCTACACCTTC.

This clone occurred a few times. V gene TRBV9 combines with J gene TRBJ2-3; the match to TRBD2 covers 13 bases. Looked up from germline, CDR1 is SGDLS and CDR2 is YYNGEE. The CDR3 consists of 17 residues. The ends lost 3 bases at V and 1 base at J; junction bases unmatched: 5. The CDR3 here is CASSDWTSGGGTDTQYF. The CDR3 DNA reads as TGTGCCAGCAGCGACTGGACTAGCGGGGGCGGCACAGATACGCAGTATTTT.

The chain links TRBV6-5 to TRBJ1-2, with 9 bases fitting TRBD1. The CDR3 extends over 14 amino acids. V lost 2 bases, J lost 7 bases, and 5 bases stayed unmatched. Germline V CDR1 and CDR2: MNHEY, SVGAGI. Written as DNA, the CDR3 is TGTGCCAGCAGTTACACCTACAGGGGGCCTGGCTACACCTTC. It translates to CASSYTYRGPGYTF.

This clone was seen a handful of times. The chain joins TRBV27 to TRBJ2-2, with TRBD2 identical over 11 bases. The length of the CDR3 is 17 residues. V lost 7 bases and J lost 2; bases outside the gene matches: 9. From germline, CDR1 is MNHEY and CDR2 SMNVEV (reference sequence). The CDR3 DNA reads TGTGCCAGCACCCGACTAGCGGGGAACAAAAACACCGGGGAGCTGTTTTTT. It is translated as CASTRLAGNKNTGELFF.

This rearrangement joins TRBV2 to TRBJ1-4, with D maybe TRBD1 (6 bases). The CDR3 is 13 amino acids. The V end lost 6 bases, the J end lost 5 bases, and 10 bases lay between the germline ends. CDR1 is SNHLY, CDR2 FYNNEI, per germline. CDR3 sequence: CASRGQFNEKLFF. CDR3 in DNA: TGTGCCAGCAGAGGACAGTTCAATGAAAAACTGTTTTTT.

The chain recombines TRBV3-1 (or the pseudogene TRBV3-2) with TRBJ1-2; D may be TRBD1 (5 bases). The CDR3 extends over 14 amino acids. V was cut by 0 bases and J by 3 bases, with 8 bases left in between. Germline V lookup: CDR1 LGHDT, CDR2 YNNKEL (reference sequence). In nucleotides, the CDR3 is TGTGCCAGCAGCCAAGAAAAAGGGGACTATGGCTACACCTTC. It codes for CASSQEKGDYGYTF.

V gene TRBV4-3 combines with J gene TRBJ2-5; D gene unclear. Deletions cut 1 base from V and 3 bases from J, with 6 bases between. The CDR3 consists of 13 residues. Germline-derived CDR1 and CDR2 are LGHNA and YSLEER. CDR3 amino acids: CASSQGAKETQYF. The CDR3 bases are TGCGCCAGCAGCCAAGGGGCTAAAGAGACCCAGTACTTC.

Remarks on this clone: At the DNA level, this CDR3 is encoded by other sequences in the same sample as well. The V and J genes are TRBV7-9 and TRBJ1-1; perhaps TRBD1 as D (5 bases). Trimming took 7 bases from V and 2 from J, leaving 14 bases between them. CDR1 and CDR2 (germline): SEHNR, FQNEAQ (reference sequence). The CDR3 spans 14 residues. CDR3 in amino acids: CASTPPGGNTEAFF. DNA for the CDR3: TGTGCCAGCACCCCTCCCGGGGGAAACACTGAAGCTTTCTTT.

The gene calls are TRBV23-1 and TRBJ2-3; the D is unclear. TRBV23-1 is assigned to the ORF class and has an uncertain function. This CDR3 spans 13 amino acids. Trimming took off 9 bases at V and 4 bases at J, with 14 bases between the two ends. CDR3 DNA sequence: TGCGCCAGTGATGCCGAGGATCCAGATACGCAGTATTTT. It codes for CASDAEDPDTQYF.

V usage is TRBV28 and J usage is TRBJ1-1; D perhaps matches TRBD1 (6 bases). V lost 2 bases, J lost 5 bases, and 6 bases lay in between. This CDR3 is built from 12 residues. CDR1 and CDR2 (germline): MDHEN, SYDVKM. The CDR3 reads CASSLTGTEAFF. CDR3 in DNA: TGTGCCAGCAGTTTAACAGGGACTGAAGCTTTCTTT.

The chain combines TRBV5-1 with TRBJ1-4; 8 bases agree with TRBD1. CDR3 length: 15 residues. Germline loops: CDR1 SGHRS, CDR2 YFSETQ. V was pared by 4 bases and J by 6 bases, with 8 bases of the junction left unmatched. The CDR3 nucleotides are TGCGCCAGCAGCCCCGGGGGACAGGTTGATGAAAAACTGTTTTTT. Amino acid sequence: CASSPGGQVDEKLFF. Based on the CDR3 plus reference TRBV5-1 and TRBJ1-4, the full variable domain is KAGVTQTPRYLIKTRGQQVTLSCSPISGHRSVSWYQQTPGQGLQFLFEYFSETQRNKGNFPGRFSGRQFSNSRSEMNVSTLELGDSALYLCASSPGGQVDEKLFFGSGTQLSVL.

This clone occurred once. This chain joins TRBV13 and TRBJ1-2, with D tentatively TRBD1 (5 bases). The V end was cut by 5 bases, the J end by 5 bases, with 18 bases between. The CDR3 is made up of 15 amino acids. CDR1 and CDR2 from the germline V gene are PRHDT and FYEKMQ (reference sequence). As DNA, the CDR3 is TGTGCCAGCAGCCAAAAGCAGGGAAATAGTTATGGCTACACCTTC. It codes for CASSQKQGNSYGYTF. Based on the CDR3 plus reference TRBV13 and TRBJ1-2, the full variable domain is AAGVIQSPRHLIKEKRETATLKCYPIPRHDTVYWYQQGPGQDPQFLISFYEKMQSDKGSIPDRFSAQQFSDYHSELNMSSLELGDSALYFCASSQKQGNSYGYTFGSGTRLTVV.

This clone was picked up one time. The gene calls are TRBV6-5 and TRBJ1-1, with 8 bases fitting TRBD1. The J segment lost 3 bases and the V segment lost 8 bases, leaving 5 bases of the junction unmatched. Germline CDR1 and CDR2: MNHEY and SVGAGI. The CDR3 totals 13 residues. This CDR3 is CASRQQGDTEAFF. The CDR3 DNA sequence: TGTGCCAGCCGCCAACAGGGGGACACTGAAGCTTTCTTT.

This clone was seen once. The chain uses TRBV18 and TRBJ1-1; 11 nucleotides line up with TRBD1. Trimming at V came to 0 bases and at J to 4 bases, leaving 4 bases not matched to a gene. The CDR3 is 16 amino acids. Germline lookup yields CDR1 KGHSH and CDR2 LQKENI. Written as DNA, the CDR3 is TGTGCCAGCTCACCACCGAGGACAGGGGGCGTCACTGAAGCTTTCTTT. Translation: CASSPPRTGGVTEAFF.